This T cell receptor beta chain was retrieved from a study of cytomegalovirus exposure and HLA in healthy donors. The study's findings and limits: Likely technical artifact: a cluster of highly shared sequence variants.

In the case of this clone: The antigen remains undetermined.

PCR used 60 Vbeta primers and 13 Jbeta primers. Sequenced by immunoSEQ multiplex PCR; TCRdb stores in-frame clones only, minus some. The table has nearly 200,000 clones, roughly four fifths seen once; the top ten hold over 2%. The sequence derives from a woman aged 25-40 years in good health and CMV-seropositive. The sample was PBMCs.

The CDR3 spells CASSDGTGENEQFF. CDR3 coding DNA: TGTGCCAGCAGTGACGGGACAGGGGAAAATGAGCAGTTCTTC. This rearrangement joins TRBV25-1 to TRBJ2-1; TRBD1 matches 10 bases. The V gene end was trimmed by 3 bases and the J gene end by 7 bases; junction bases not matched to a gene: 3. Germline loops: CDR1 MGHDK, CDR2 SYGVNS. The CDR3 length is 14 residues. Variable domain in full (rest from reference TRBV25-1 and TRBJ2-1): EADIYQTPRYLVIGTGKKITLECSQTMGHDKMYWYQQDPGMELHLIHYSYGVNSTEKGDLSSESTVSRIRTEHFPLTLESARPSHTSQYLCASSDGTGENEQFFGPGTRLTVL.